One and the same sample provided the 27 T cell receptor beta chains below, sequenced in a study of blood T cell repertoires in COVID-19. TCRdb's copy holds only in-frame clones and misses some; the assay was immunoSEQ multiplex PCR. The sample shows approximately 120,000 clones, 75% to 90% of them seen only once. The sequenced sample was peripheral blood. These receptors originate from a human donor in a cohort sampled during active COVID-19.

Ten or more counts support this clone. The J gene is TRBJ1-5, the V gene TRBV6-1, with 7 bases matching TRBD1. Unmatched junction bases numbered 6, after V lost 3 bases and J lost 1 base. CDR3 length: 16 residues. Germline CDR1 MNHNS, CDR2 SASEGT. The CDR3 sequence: CASSDYSRGSNQPQHF. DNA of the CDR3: TGTGCCAGCAGTGATTATAGCAGGGGGAGCAATCAGCCCCAGCATTTT.

CDR3 bases: TGTGCCAGCAGTTTCGGGACAGCAAATACTGAAGCTTTCTTT. Its translation is CASSFGTANTEAFF. V is TRBV6-2 or TRBV6-3 and J is TRBJ1-1; 7 positions match TRBD1. The germline gives CDR1 MNHEY, CDR2 SVGEGT. The CDR3 extends over 14 amino acids. V was clipped by 4 bases and J by 5 bases; unmatched bases: 7.

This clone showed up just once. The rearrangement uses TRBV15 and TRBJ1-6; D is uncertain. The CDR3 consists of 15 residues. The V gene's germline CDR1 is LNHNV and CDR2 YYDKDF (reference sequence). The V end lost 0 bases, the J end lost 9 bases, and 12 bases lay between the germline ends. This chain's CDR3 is CATSRDALGTSPLHF. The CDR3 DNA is TGTGCCACCAGCAGAGATGCGCTTGGTACTTCACCCCTCCACTTT. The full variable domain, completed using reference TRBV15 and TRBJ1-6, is DAMVIQNPRYQVTQFGKPVTLSCSQTLNHNVMYWYQQKSSQAPKLLFHYYDKDFNNEADTPDNFQSRRPNTSFCFLDIRSPGLGDTAMYLCATSRDALGTSPLHFGNGTRLTVT.

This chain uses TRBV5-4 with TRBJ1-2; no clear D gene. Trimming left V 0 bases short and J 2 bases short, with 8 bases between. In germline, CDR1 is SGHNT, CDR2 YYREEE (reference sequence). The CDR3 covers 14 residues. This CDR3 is CASSLGRPNYGYTF. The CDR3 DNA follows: TGTGCCAGCAGCTTGGGCAGGCCCAACTATGGCTACACCTTC.

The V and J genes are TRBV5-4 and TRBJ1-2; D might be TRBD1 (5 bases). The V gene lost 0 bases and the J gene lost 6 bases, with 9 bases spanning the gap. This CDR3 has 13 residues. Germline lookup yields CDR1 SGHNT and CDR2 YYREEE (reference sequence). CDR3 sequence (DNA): TGTGCCAGCAGCTTGGAAGGGGTCGATGGCTACACCTTC. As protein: CASSLEGVDGYTF.

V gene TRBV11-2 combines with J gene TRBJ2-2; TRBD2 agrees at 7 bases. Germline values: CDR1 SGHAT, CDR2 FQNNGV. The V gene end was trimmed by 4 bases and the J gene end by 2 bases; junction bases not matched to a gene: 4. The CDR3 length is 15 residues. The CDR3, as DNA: TGTGCCAGCAGCTCGGAGCGGGGCAACACCGGGGAGCTGTTTTTT. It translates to CASSSERGNTGELFF.

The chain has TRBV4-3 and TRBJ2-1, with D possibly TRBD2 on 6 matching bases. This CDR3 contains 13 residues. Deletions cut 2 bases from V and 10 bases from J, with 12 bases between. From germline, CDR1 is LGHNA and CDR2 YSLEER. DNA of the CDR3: TGCGCCAGCAGCCAAAAGGCGGCGGGAGAGCAGTTCTTC. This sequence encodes CASSQKAAGEQFF.

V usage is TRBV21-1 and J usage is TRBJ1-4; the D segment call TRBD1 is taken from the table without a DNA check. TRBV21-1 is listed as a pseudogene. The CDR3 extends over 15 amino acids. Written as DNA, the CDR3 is TGTGCCAGCAGCGCCAAGACAGGAGCTAATGAAAAACTGTTTTTT. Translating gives CASSAKTGANEKLFF.

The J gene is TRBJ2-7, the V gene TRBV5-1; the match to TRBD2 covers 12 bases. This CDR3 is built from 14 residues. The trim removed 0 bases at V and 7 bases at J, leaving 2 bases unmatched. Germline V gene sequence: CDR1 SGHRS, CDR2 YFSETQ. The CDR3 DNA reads TGCGCCAGCAGCTTGGGACTAGCGGGAGTGGAGCAGTACGTC. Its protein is CASSLGLAGVEQYV.

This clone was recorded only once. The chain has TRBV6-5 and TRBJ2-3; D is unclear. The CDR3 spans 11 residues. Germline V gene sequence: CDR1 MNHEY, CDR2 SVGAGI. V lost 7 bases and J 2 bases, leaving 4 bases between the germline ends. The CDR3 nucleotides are TGTGCCAGCACTAACACAGATACGCAGTATTTT. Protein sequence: CASTNTDTQYF.

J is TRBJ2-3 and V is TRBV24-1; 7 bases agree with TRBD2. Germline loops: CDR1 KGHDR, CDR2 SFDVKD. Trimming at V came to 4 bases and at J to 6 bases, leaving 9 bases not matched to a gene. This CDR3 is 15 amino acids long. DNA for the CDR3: TGTGCCACCAGTGAAACGGGGGGTATGAGGGATACGCAGTATTTT. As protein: CATSETGGMRDTQYF.

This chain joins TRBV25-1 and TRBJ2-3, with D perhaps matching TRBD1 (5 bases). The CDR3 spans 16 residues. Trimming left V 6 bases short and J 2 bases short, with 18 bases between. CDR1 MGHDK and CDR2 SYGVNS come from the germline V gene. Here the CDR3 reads CASRAPGGRATDTQYF. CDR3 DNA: TGTGCCAGCAGGGCCCCGGGCGGCAGGGCCACAGATACGCAGTATTTT.

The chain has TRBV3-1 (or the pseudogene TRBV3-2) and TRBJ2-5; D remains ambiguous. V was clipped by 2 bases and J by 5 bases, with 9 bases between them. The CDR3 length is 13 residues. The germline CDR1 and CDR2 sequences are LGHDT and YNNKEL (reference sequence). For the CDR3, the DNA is TGTGCCAGCAGCCAAAGGCGCGGCGAGACCCAGTACTTC. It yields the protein CASSQRRGETQYF.

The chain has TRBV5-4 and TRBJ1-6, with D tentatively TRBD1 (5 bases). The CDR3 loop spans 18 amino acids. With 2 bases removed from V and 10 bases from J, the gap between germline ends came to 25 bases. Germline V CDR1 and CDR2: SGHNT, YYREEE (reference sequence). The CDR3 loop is CASSLMVGGDIHLSPLHF. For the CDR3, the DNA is TGTGCCAGCAGCTTAATGGTCGGGGGGGATATCCACTTATCACCCCTCCACTTT.

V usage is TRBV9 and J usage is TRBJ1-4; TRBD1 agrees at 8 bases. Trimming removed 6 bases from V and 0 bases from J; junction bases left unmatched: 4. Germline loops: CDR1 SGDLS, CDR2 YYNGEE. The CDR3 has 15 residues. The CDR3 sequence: CASNRQGSTNEKLFF. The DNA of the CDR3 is TGTGCCAGCAATCGACAGGGGTCAACTAATGAAAAACTGTTTTTT. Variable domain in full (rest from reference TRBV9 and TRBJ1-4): DSGVTQTPKHLITATGQRVTLRCSPRSGDLSVYWYQQSLDQGLQFLIQYYNGEERAKGNILERFSAQQFPDLHSELNLSSLELGDSALYFCASNRQGSTNEKLFFGSGTQLSVL.

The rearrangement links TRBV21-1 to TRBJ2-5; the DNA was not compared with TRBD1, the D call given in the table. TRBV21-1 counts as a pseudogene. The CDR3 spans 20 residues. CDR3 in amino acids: CASISTDRGRGTGIGETQYF. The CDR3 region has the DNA TGTGCCAGCATTTCCACGGACAGGGGGCGCGGTACGGGGATAGGAGAGACCCAGTACTTC.

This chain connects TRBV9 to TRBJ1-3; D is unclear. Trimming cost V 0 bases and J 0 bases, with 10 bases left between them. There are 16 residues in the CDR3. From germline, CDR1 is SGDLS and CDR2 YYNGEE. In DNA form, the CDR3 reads TGTGCCAGCAGCGTAGCTATGGAGAGCTCTGGAAACACCATATATTTT. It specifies CASSVAMESSGNTIYF.

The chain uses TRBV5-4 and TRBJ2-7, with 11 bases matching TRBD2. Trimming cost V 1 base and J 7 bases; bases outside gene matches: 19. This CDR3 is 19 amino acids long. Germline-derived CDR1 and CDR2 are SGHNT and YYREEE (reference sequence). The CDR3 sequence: CASSLTGLASGGSVWEQYF. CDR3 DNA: TGTGCCAGCAGCTTGACAGGGTTGGCTAGCGGGGGGTCCGTGTGGGAGCAGTACTTC. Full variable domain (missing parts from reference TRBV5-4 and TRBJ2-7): ETGVTQSPTHLIKTRGQQVTLRCSSQSGHNTVSWYQQALGQGPQFIFQYYREEENGRGNFPPRFSGLQFPNYSSELNVNALELDDSALYLCASSLTGLASGGSVWEQYFGPGTRLTVT.

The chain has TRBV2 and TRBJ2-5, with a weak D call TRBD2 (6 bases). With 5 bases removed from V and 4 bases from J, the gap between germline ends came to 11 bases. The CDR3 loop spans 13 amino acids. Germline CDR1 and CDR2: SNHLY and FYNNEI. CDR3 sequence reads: CASSRDSLETQYF. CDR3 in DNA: TGTGCCAGCAGTAGGGACTCCTTAGAGACCCAGTACTTC. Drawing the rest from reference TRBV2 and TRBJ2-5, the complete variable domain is EPEVTQTPSHQVTQMGQEVILRCVPISNHLYFYWYRQILGQKVEFLVSFYNNEISEKSEIFDDQFSVERPDGSNFTLKIRSTKLEDSAMYFCASSRDSLETQYFGPGTRLLVL.

This chain's CDR3 is CASSSPSGGSGEKLFF. The DNA of the CDR3 is TGTGCCAGCAGTTCCCCTTCGGGGGGGTCGGGAGAAAAACTGTTTTTT. The rearrangement joins TRBV28 to TRBJ1-4, with D maybe TRBD1 (5 bases). Germline V gene sequence: CDR1 MDHEN, CDR2 SYDVKM. The CDR3 runs 16 residues. Between the trimmed V and J ends, which lost 4 bases and 8 bases, there was a span of 20 bases.

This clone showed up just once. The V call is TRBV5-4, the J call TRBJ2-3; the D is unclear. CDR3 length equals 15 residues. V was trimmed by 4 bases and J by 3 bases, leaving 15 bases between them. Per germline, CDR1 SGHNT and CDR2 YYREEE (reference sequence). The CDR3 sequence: CASSALGYGTDTQYF. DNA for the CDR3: TGTGCCAGCAGCGCGCTCGGATACGGGACAGATACGCAGTATTTT.

Here the CDR3 DNA reads TGTGCCAGCAGCTTGGAAGGGGGCGGCGAAAAACTGTTTTTT. Translated, it gives CASSLEGGGEKLFF. The V gene is TRBV5-4, the J gene TRBJ1-4, with TRBD1 matching 7 bases. CDR1 SGHNT and CDR2 YYREEE come from the germline V gene (reference sequence). Unmatched junction bases numbered 4, after V lost 0 bases and J lost 8 bases. CDR3 length equals 14 residues.

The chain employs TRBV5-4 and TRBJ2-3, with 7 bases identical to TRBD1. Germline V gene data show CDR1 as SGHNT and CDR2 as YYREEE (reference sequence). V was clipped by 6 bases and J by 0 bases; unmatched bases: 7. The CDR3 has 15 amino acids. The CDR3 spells CASNLGQDSTDTQYF. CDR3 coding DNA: TGTGCCAGCAACCTCGGACAGGATAGCACAGATACGCAGTATTTT.

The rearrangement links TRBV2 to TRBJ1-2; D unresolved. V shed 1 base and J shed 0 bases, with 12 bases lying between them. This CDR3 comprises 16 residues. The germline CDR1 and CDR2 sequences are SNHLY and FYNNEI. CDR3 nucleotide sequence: TGTGCCAGCAGTGAAGACCAGATATCATCTAACTATGGCTACACCTTC. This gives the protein CASSEDQISSNYGYTF.

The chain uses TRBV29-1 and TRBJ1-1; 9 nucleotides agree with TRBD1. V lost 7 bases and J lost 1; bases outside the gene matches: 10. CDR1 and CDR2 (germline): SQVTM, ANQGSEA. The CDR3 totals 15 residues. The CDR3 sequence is CSARTPGQGNTEAFF. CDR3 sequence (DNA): TGCAGCGCTAGAACTCCGGGACAGGGGAACACTGAAGCTTTCTTT.

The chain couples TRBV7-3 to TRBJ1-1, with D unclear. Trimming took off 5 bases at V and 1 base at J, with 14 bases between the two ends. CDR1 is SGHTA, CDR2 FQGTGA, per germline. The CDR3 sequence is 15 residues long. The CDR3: CASSLGQVTNTEAFF. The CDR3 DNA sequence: TGTGCCAGCAGCCTAGGCCAAGTTACGAACACTGAAGCTTTCTTT.

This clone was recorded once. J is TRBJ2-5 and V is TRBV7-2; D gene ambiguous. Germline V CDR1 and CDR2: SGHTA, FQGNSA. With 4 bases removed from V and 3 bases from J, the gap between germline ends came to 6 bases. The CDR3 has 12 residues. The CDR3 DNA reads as TGTGCCAGCAGCTCCACAGAAGAGACCCAGTACTTC. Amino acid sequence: CASSSTEETQYF.